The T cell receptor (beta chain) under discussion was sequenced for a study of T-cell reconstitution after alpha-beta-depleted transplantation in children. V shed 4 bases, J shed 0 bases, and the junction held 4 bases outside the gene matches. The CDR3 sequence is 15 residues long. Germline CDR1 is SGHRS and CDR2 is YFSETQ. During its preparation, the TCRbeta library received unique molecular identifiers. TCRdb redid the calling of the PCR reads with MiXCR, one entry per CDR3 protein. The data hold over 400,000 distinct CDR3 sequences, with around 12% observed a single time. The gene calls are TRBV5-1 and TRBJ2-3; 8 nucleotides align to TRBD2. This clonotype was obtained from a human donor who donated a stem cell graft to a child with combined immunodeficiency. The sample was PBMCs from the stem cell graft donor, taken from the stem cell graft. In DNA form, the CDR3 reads TGCGCCAGCAGCCCGACTAGCGCTAGCACAGATACGCAGTATTTT. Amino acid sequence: CASSPTSASTDTQYF.